These 6 T cell receptor beta chains came from one sample sequenced in a study of T cell responses to AZD1222 COVID-19 vaccine. The assay was immunoSEQ multiplex PCR, and TCRdb's table has in-frame clones only and misses some. The data contain around 220,000 clones, 90% to 95% of them seen just once; the ten biggest clones take up around 1.7%. The specimen comprised peripheral blood, sampled 28 days after the second dose of the MenACWY control vaccine. Every receptor here comes from an adult who received the MenACWY meningococcal vaccine as a control.

The CDR3 nucleotides read TGTGCCAGCAGTGACCGACAGCGCTATAATTCACCCCTCCACTTT. This gives the protein CASSDRQRYNSPLHF. The chain carries TRBV2 and TRBJ1-6; perhaps TRBD1 as D (5 bases). V was shortened by 3 bases and J by 3 bases, with 9 bases between the two germline ends. Germline V gene lookup returns CDR1 SNHLY and CDR2 FYNNEI. CDR3 length: 15 amino acids.

This clone appeared once. This chain joins TRBV23-1 and TRBJ1-5; TRBD1 is a possible D gene (6 bases). TRBV23-1 is labeled an ORF, and its function is uncertain. The CDR3 consists of 16 residues. V was shortened by 7 bases and J by 2 bases, with 18 bases between the two germline ends. The CDR3 region is CASTRGQARGNQPQHF. The DNA for the CDR3 is TGCGCCAGCACGCGGGGGCAGGCCCGAGGCAATCAGCCCCAGCATTTT.

This sequence joins TRBV7-8 and TRBJ2-7, with 12 bases fitting TRBD2. The CDR3 consists of 16 residues. Unmatched junction bases numbered 6, after V lost 5 bases and J lost 1 base. Germline CDR1 reads SGHVS; CDR2 reads FQNEAQ. As DNA, the CDR3 is TGTGCCAGCAGCCTGACTAGCGGGGGCCCTTCCTACGAGCAGTACTTC. Amino acids: CASSLTSGGPSYEQYF.

The chain links TRBV5-4 to TRBJ1-3, with no clear D. The CDR3 runs 14 residues. Trimming removed 4 bases from V and 7 bases from J, with 15 bases in between. Germline V CDR1 and CDR2: SGHNT, YYREEE (reference sequence). The CDR3 reads CASSQAANRNTIYF. The CDR3 nucleotides read TGTGCCAGCAGCCAGGCCGCGAATCGGAACACCATATATTTT.

The genes are TRBV4-2 and TRBJ2-3, with 7 bases aligning to TRBD2. The CDR3 contains 14 residues. Germline CDR1 is LGHNA and CDR2 is YNFKEQ. V lost 0 bases, J lost 4 bases, and 1 base stayed unmatched. CDR3 in amino acids: CASSQDTSADTQYF. In nucleotides, the CDR3 is TGTGCCAGCAGCCAAGACACTAGCGCAGATACGCAGTATTTT.

The chain uses TRBV11-2 and TRBJ2-7; maybe TRBD1 (6 bases). Trimming shortened V by 4 bases and J by 3 bases, and 7 bases separated the two germline ends. From germline, CDR1 is SGHAT and CDR2 FQNNGV. The CDR3 spans 12 residues. This CDR3 is CASSSQGYEQYF. The CDR3 DNA sequence: TGTGCCAGCAGCTCACAGGGCTACGAGCAGTACTTC.